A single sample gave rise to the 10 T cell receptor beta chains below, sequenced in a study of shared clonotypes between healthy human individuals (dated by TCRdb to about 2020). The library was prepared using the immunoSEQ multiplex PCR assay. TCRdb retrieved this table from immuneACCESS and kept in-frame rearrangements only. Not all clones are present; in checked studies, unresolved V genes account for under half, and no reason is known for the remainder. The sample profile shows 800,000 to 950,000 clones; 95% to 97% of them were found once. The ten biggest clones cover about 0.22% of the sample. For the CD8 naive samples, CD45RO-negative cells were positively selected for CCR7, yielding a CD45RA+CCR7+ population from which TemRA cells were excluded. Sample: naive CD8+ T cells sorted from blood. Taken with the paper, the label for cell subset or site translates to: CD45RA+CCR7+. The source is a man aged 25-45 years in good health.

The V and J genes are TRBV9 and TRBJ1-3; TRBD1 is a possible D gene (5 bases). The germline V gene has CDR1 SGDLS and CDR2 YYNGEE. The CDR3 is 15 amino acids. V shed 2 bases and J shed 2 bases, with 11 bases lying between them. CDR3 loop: CASSVETGPGNTIYF. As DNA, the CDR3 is TGTGCCAGCAGCGTCGAAACGGGGCCTGGAAACACCATATATTTT.

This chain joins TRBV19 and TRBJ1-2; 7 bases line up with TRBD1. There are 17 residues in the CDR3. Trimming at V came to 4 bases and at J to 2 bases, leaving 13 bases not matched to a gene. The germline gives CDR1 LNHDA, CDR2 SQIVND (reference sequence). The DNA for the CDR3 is TGTGCCAGTAGTACATTCTTCGGACAGGCCGACAACTATGGCTACACCTTC. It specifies CASSTFFGQADNYGYTF.

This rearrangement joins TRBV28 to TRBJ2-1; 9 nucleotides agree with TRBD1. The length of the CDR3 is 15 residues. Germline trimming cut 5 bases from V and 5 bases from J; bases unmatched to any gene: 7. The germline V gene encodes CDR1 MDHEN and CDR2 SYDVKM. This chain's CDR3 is CASSRSTGGDNEQFF. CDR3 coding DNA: TGTGCCAGCAGTCGATCGACAGGGGGGGACAATGAGCAGTTCTTC.

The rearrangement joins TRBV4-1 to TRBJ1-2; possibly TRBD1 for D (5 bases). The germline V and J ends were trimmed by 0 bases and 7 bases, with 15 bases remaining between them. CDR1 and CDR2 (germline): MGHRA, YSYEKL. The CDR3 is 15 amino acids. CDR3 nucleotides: TGCGCCAGCAGCCAAGATGAGGCAGGGCTCGGTGGCTACACCTTC. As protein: CASSQDEAGLGGYTF.

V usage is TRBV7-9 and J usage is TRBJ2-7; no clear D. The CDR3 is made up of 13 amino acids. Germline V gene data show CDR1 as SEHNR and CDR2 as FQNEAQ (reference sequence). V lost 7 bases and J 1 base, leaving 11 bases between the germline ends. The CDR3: CASTPSSSYEQYF. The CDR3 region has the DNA TGTGCCAGCACCCCTTCCTCATCCTACGAGCAGTACTTC.

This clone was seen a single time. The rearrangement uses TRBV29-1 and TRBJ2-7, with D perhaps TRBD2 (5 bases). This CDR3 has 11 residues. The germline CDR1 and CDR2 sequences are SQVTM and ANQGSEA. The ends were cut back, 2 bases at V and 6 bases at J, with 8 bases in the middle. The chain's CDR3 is CSVERGGEQYF. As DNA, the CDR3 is TGCAGCGTTGAACGGGGTGGCGAGCAGTACTTC.

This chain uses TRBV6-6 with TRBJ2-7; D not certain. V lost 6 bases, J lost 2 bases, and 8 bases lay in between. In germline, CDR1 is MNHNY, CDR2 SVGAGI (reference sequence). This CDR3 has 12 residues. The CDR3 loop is CASSSLAYEQYF. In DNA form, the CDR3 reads TGTGCCAGCAGCAGTTTAGCCTACGAGCAGTACTTC.

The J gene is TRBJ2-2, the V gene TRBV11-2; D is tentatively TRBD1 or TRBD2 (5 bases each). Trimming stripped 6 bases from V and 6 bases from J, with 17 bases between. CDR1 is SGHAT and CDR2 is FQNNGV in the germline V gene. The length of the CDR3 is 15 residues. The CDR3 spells CASRIEGISSGELFF. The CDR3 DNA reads TGTGCCAGCAGAATAGAGGGGATCAGTTCCGGGGAGCTGTTTTTT.

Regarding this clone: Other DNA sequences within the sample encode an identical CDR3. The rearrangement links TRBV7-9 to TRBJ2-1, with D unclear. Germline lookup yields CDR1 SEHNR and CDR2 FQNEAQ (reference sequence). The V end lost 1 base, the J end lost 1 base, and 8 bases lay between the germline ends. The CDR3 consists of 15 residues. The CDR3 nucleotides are TGTGCCAGCAGCTTAGTCGGCAGTTCCTACAATGAGCAGTTCTTC. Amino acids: CASSLVGSSYNEQFF.

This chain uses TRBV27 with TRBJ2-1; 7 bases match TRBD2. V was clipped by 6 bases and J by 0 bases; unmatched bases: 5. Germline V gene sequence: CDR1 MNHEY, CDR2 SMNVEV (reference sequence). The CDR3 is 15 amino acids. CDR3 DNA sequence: TGTGCCAGCAGGACGACTAGCCTCTCCTACAATGAGCAGTTCTTC. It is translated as CASRTTSLSYNEQFF.